These 20 T cell receptor beta chains were sequenced from one sample in a study of cytomegalovirus exposure and HLA in healthy donors. Use of 60 Vbeta and 13 Jbeta primers characterized the PCR. Assay used: immunoSEQ multiplex PCR; TCRdb lists only in-frame clones, some missing. The sample comprises 90,000 or so clones, about two thirds of which are singletons, and approximately 2.9% rests with the top ten. Source material: PBMCs. These receptors were collected from a man aged 50 or older in good health and CMV-seronegative.

This clone appeared once. The genes are TRBV6-6 and TRBJ1-5; the match to TRBD1 covers 9 bases. After removal of 5 bases from V and 1 base from J, the junction contained 0 bases not matched to a gene. The CDR3 runs 14 residues. CDR1 is MNHNY and CDR2 is SVGAGI in the germline V gene (reference sequence). For the CDR3, the DNA is TGTGCCAGCAGTGGACAGGGGAGCAATCAGCCCCAGCATTTT. It is translated as CASSGQGSNQPQHF.

The CDR3 DNA reads as TGCGCCAGCAGCCCAGGCAGGCAGGGTGACTATGGCTACACCTTC. Protein sequence: CASSPGRQGDYGYTF. The chain joins TRBV4-3 to TRBJ1-2; D is perhaps TRBD1 (5 bases). V was cut by 4 bases and J by 3 bases, with 15 bases left in between. CDR1 is LGHNA, CDR2 YSLEER, per germline. The CDR3 is 15 residues long.

This sequence joins TRBV5-4 and TRBJ2-5, with D possibly matching TRBD2 (7 bases). This CDR3 spans 14 amino acids. CDR1 is SGHNT, CDR2 YYREEE, per germline (reference sequence). V gave up 6 bases and J gave up 5 bases, with 17 bases separating them. In DNA form, the CDR3 reads TGTGCCAGCACCTCCGGGGGGCGGGAGGAGACCCAGTACTTC. Protein: CASTSGGREETQYF.

In nucleotides, the CDR3 is TGTGCCAGCAGTTACTCCCTAGCGACCGAGCAGTACTTC. Translating it yields CASSYSLATEQYF. V gene TRBV6-6 combines with J gene TRBJ2-7; D perhaps matches TRBD2 (6 bases). V lost 0 bases and J lost 6, with 9 bases in between. This CDR3 is built from 13 residues. The germline gives CDR1 MNHNY, CDR2 SVGAGI (reference sequence).

The chain carries TRBV29-1 and TRBJ2-3; 9 bases align to TRBD1. The J segment lost 1 base and the V segment lost 7 bases, leaving 18 bases of the junction unmatched. Germline loops: CDR1 SQVTM, CDR2 ANQGSEA. The CDR3 length is 18 residues. Here the CDR3 reads CSALWAGPDRGGTDTQYF. DNA of the CDR3: TGCAGCGCCTTGTGGGCGGGCCCGGACAGGGGAGGCACAGATACGCAGTATTTT.

The chain links TRBV4-3 to TRBJ2-5, with D possibly being TRBD2 (5 bases). V was cut by 6 bases and J by 9 bases, with 14 bases left in between. This CDR3 has 12 amino acids. CDR1 is LGHNA and CDR2 is YSLEER in the germline V gene. CDR3 sequence (DNA): TGCGCCAGCAGTCTGGGCAGAGGGCCCCAGTACTTC. Translated, it gives CASSLGRGPQYF.

The V gene is TRBV9, the J gene TRBJ2-1; 10 bases line up with TRBD2. V shed 4 bases, J shed 5 bases, and the junction held 6 bases outside the gene matches. The CDR3 consists of 15 residues. CDR1 SGDLS and CDR2 YYNGEE come from the germline V gene. The CDR3 here is CASSPSGRADNEQFF. The CDR3 bases are TGTGCCAGCAGCCCAAGCGGGAGGGCGGACAATGAGCAGTTCTTC.

V usage is TRBV7-9 and J usage is TRBJ1-1, with D unresolved. The V end lost 5 bases, the J end lost 6 bases, and 10 bases lay between the germline ends. This CDR3 is built from 12 residues. From germline, CDR1 is SEHNR and CDR2 FQNEAQ (reference sequence). The CDR3 DNA reads TGTGCCAGCAGCCCCCCGAGAGCTGAAGCTTTCTTT. Residues: CASSPPRAEAFF.

This rearrangement joins TRBV7-2 to TRBJ1-1; no definite D call. This CDR3 contains 14 residues. Deletions cut 1 base from V and 1 base from J, with 7 bases between. CDR1 and CDR2 (germline): SGHTA, FQGNSA. The CDR3 loop reads CASSLGWANTEAFF. CDR3 DNA sequence: TGTGCCAGCAGCTTAGGTTGGGCGAACACTGAAGCTTTCTTT.

J is TRBJ1-2 and V is TRBV29-1; no clear D gene. V was pared by 5 bases and J by 4 bases, with 8 bases between. Germline lookup yields CDR1 SQVTM and CDR2 ANQGSEA. This CDR3 region has 11 residues. The CDR3 DNA reads as TGCAGCGTTCCCTCCTCCTATGGCTACACCTTC. Its protein product is CSVPSSYGYTF.

The rearrangement joins TRBV29-1 to TRBJ1-1, with D unclear. V lost 4 bases to trimming and J lost 2 bases, with 14 bases between them. CDR1 and CDR2 (germline): SQVTM, ANQGSEA. The CDR3 loop spans 14 amino acids. The CDR3 sequence: CSVAIRGINTEAFF. Here the CDR3 DNA reads TGCAGCGTTGCGATACGGGGAATAAACACTGAAGCTTTCTTT.

The chain links TRBV7-2 to TRBJ1-2; D gene unclear. The CDR3 extends over 13 amino acids. The V and J ends lost 3 bases and 8 bases respectively, with 13 bases between them. Per the germline V gene, CDR1 is SGHTA and CDR2 is FQGNSA. The CDR3 spells CASSLGNPGGYTF. The CDR3, as DNA: TGTGCCAGCAGCTTGGGTAACCCGGGAGGCTACACCTTC.

The chain has TRBV25-1 and TRBJ1-4; no definite D call. The CDR3 runs 15 residues. Per the germline V gene, CDR1 is MGHDK and CDR2 is SYGVNS. V lost 7 bases, J lost 3 bases, and 15 bases lay in between. The CDR3: CASKLSGGPNEKLFF. DNA of the CDR3: TGTGCCAGCAAGCTCTCCGGCGGCCCTAATGAAAAACTGTTTTTT.

The chain carries TRBV6-6 and TRBJ2-5, with D perhaps TRBD1 (6 bases). CDR1 is MNHNY, CDR2 SVGAGI, per germline (reference sequence). The ends were cut back, 6 bases at V and 7 bases at J, with 18 bases in the middle. CDR3 length: 14 residues. CDR3: CASSLDRRYGTQYF. As DNA, the CDR3 is TGTGCCAGCAGCCTTGACAGGAGGTATGGGACCCAGTACTTC.

The chain recombines TRBV5-1 with TRBJ2-5; 8 nucleotides line up with TRBD2. The junction had 7 bases not matched to a gene; V was cut back by 4 bases and J by 5 bases. In germline, CDR1 is SGHRS, CDR2 YFSETQ. This CDR3 region has 14 residues. CDR3 coding DNA: TGCGCCAGCAGCCCCGGGGGGGCCGAGGAGACCCAGTACTTC. Its protein product is CASSPGGAEETQYF. Filled out from reference TRBV5-1 and TRBJ2-5, the complete variable domain reads KAGVTQTPRYLIKTRGQQVTLSCSPISGHRSVSWYQQTPGQGLQFLFEYFSETQRNKGNFPGRFSGRQFSNSRSEMNVSTLELGDSALYLCASSPGGAEETQYFGPGTRLLVL.

V gene TRBV10-3 combines with J gene TRBJ2-4; D uncertain. The V end lost 3 bases, the J end lost 2 bases, and 11 bases lay between the germline ends. Germline V gives CDR1 ENHRY, CDR2 SYGVKD. CDR3 length equals 15 residues. Here the CDR3 reads CAISELEPSKNIQYF. The CDR3 coding sequence is TGTGCCATCAGTGAACTTGAGCCCTCCAAAAACATTCAGTACTTC.

J is TRBJ1-1 and V is TRBV30; no firm D call. The ends were cut back, 2 bases at V and 2 bases at J, with 12 bases in the middle. This CDR3 is 14 amino acids long. CDR1 and CDR2 (germline): GTSNPN, SVGIG (reference sequence). The CDR3 DNA reads as TGTGCCTGGAGTTCCTACAGTTCAAACACTGAAGCTTTCTTT. It encodes CAWSSYSSNTEAFF.

The chain carries TRBV5-1 and TRBJ1-5, with 9 nucleotides matching TRBD1. The CDR3 loop spans 15 amino acids. Germline V gene sequence: CDR1 SGHRS, CDR2 YFSETQ. V was clipped by 4 bases and J by 6 bases; unmatched bases: 8. The CDR3 DNA follows: TGCGCCAGCAGCGCACAGGGGGCTATCGGTCAGCCCCAGCATTTT. Amino acids: CASSAQGAIGQPQHF. Looking up the rest from reference TRBV5-1 and TRBJ1-5 gives the full variable domain: KAGVTQTPRYLIKTRGQQVTLSCSPISGHRSVSWYQQTPGQGLQFLFEYFSETQRNKGNFPGRFSGRQFSNSRSEMNVSTLELGDSALYLCASSAQGAIGQPQHFGDGTRLSIL.

The rearrangement uses TRBV4-1 and TRBJ1-2; perhaps TRBD1 as D (5 bases). The CDR3 sequence is 16 residues long. Trimming shortened V by 1 base and J by 2 bases, and 14 bases separated the two germline ends. Germline-derived CDR1 and CDR2 are MGHRA and YSYEKL. CDR3 nucleotides: TGCGCCAGCAGCCAAGCGGGGGGGTCTCTGAACTATGGCTACACCTTC. Residues: CASSQAGGSLNYGYTF.

The chain recombines TRBV5-4 with TRBJ1-1, with 7 bases aligning to TRBD1. J lost 4 bases, V lost 7 bases, and 10 bases had no gene match. The CDR3 has 14 amino acids. Germline V gene sequence: CDR1 SGHNT, CDR2 YYREEE (reference sequence). The CDR3 reads CASGQGGTFTEAFF. DNA for the CDR3: TGTGCCAGCGGACAAGGGGGCACTTTCACTGAAGCTTTCTTT.